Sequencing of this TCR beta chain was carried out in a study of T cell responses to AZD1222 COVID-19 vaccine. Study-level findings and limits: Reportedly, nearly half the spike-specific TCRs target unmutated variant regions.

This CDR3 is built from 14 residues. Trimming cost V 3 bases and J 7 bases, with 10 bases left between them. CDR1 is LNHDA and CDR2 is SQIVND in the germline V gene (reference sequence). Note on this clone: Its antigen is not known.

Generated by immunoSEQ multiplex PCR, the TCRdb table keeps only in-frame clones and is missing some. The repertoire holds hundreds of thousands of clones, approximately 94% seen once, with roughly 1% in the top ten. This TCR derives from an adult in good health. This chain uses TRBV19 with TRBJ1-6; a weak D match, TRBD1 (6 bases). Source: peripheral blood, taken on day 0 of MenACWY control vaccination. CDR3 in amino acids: CASSIARGNSPLHF. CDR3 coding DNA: TGTGCCAGTAGTATCGCGAGGGGGAATTCACCCCTCCACTTT.